This T cell receptor (beta chain) was observed in a study of blood T cell repertoires in COVID-19. Study information: The United States, Italy and Spain supplied acute and convalescent COVID-19 samples.

This clone was observed a single time. TCRdb's copy holds only in-frame clones and misses some; the assay was immunoSEQ multiplex PCR. The sample records about 240,000 clones, more than 70% being singletons. This CDR3 is 16 amino acids long. From germline, CDR1 is MNHEY and CDR2 SMNVEV (reference sequence). V was clipped by 6 bases and J by 4 bases, with 21 bases between them. The J gene is TRBJ1-1, the V gene TRBV27, with no clear D. This TCR was recovered from an elderly man with acute or convalescent COVID-19. Sequenced material: peripheral blood. Here the CDR3 DNA reads TGTGCCAGCAGCACGGCTATCGGACCCGGGAGCACTGAAGCTTTCTTT. It yields the protein CASSTAIGPGSTEAFF.